This TCR beta chain is from a study of brain T cells in children with intractable seizures. Study-wide results and limits: Pre- and post-surgery blood differed in depth, so pre-surgery absences may be undersampling. Patients' HCMV serostatus was unknown; virus specificity rests on CDR3 similarity alone.

Patients received at least one anti-epileptic drug before surgery. Profiling relied on immunoSEQ multiplex PCR, and the TCRdb table lists in-frame clones only, not all of them. The repertoire includes some 64,000 clones, approximately 94% of them detected once, and 0.35% to 0.4% sits in the top ten. Regarding this clone: Antigen: not known.

CDR1 is KGHDR, CDR2 SFDVKD, per germline. The length of the CDR3 is 15 residues. J was trimmed by 3 bases and V by 3 bases; bases with no gene match: 4. This chain uses TRBV24-1 with TRBJ1-5; 7 nucleotides match TRBD1. Sequencing was performed on peripheral blood, taken at surgery. The clonotype originates from a boy under two years old with focal cortical dysplasia and intractable seizures. The CDR3 is CATSDGGTDNQPQHF. The CDR3 bases are TGTGCCACCAGTGATGGGGGGACAGACAATCAGCCCCAGCATTTT.